The rows below give T cell receptor beta chains drawn from one sample of a study of blood T cells in healthy people across ages. TCRdb re-derived calls from the 5' RACE reads in MiXCR, one entry per CDR3 protein. The table records 1.5 million to 2 million distinct CDR3 sequences, about two fifths of them present only once. The specimen was blood. These TCRs come from a human donor in good health. Each CDR3 is given with its conserved first and last residue. D genes are given only for firm matches. A clone size is listed for some rows: how often the clone was seen (once, few, many), or a class if it is expanded.

. TRBJ2-7 TRBV6-5 . TGTGCCGGCAGAGCCGGGTGGGGCGAGCAGTACTTC CAGRAGWGEQYF
TRBD1 TRBJ1-2 TRBV7-9 . TGTGCCAACAGCGGGCCGGGACAGAAAAACTATGGCTACACCTTC CANSGPGQKNYGYTF
. TRBJ1-1 TRBV9 . TGTGCCAGCAGCTCCAACCCCACCGGGACACCGAACACTGAAGCTTTCTTT CASSSNPTGTPNTEAFF
. TRBJ1-2 TRBV7-2 . TGTGCCAGCAGCCCACAAAGGGGCGACCATGGCTACACCTTC CASSPQRGDHGYTF
. TRBJ2-5 TRBV5-5 many TGTGCCAGCAGCTTTCCCCCGACACGGGAGACCCAGTACTTC CASSFPPTRETQYF
TRBD2 TRBJ2-1 TRBV15 few TGTGCCACCAGCAGCCCCCTAAAGCGGGGGGTCTCCTACAATGAGCAGTTCTTC CATSSPLKRGVSYNEQFF
TRBD1 TRBJ1-2 TRBV29-1 . TGCAGCGTCGGAAGGACAGGGAGTATCTATGGCTACACCTTC CSVGRTGSIYGYTF
. TRBJ2-1 TRBV5-1 . TGCGCCAGCAGCTTGGAAGGTCACTTCTACAATGAGCAGTTCTTC CASSLEGHFYNEQFF
. TRBJ2-3 TRBV27 few TGTGCCAGCAGTCCCAGCCACACAGATACGCAGTATTTT CASSPSHTDTQYF
. TRBJ2-1 TRBV20-1 . TGCAGTGCTAGAGACTATAGCTACAATGAGCAGTTCTTC CSARDYSYNEQFF
. TRBJ1-4 TRBV14 . TGTGCCAGCAGCCGAGGAAGGTCCTCTAATGAAAAACTGTTTTTT CASSRGRSSNEKLFF
. TRBJ2-7 TRBV5-1 once TGCGCCAGCAGCTTAGACGAAGGGACCTACGAGCAGTACTTC CASSLDEGTYEQYF
. TRBJ2-1 TRBV6-1 . TGTGCCAGCAGTGAAAGGCGTACCGCTGAGCAGTTCTTC CASSERRTAEQFF
. TRBJ1-5 TRBV6-5 few TGTGCCAGCAGTTCAACGGGGTATATAGCCCAGCATTTT CASSSTGYIAQHF
. TRBJ1-6 TRBV2 few TGTGCCAGCAGTGGTCGCAAGATAGATACTAATTCACCCCTCCACTTT CASSGRKIDTNSPLHF
. TRBJ2-2 TRBV7-2 . TGTGCCAGCAGCTTGCTGGAAAGGGGGGAGCTGTTTTTT CASSLLERGELFF
TRBD2 TRBJ2-1 TRBV7-2 few TGTGCCAGCACCCCTGCGGGGGGCGGGGGGGCCGAGCATGAGCAGTTCTTC CASTPAGGGGAEHEQFF
. TRBJ2-7 TRBV10-3 . TGTGCCATCACAGGGACCCCTACCTACGAGCAGTACTTC CAITGTPTYEQYF
. TRBJ1-1 TRBV20-1 few TGCAGTGCTATTATCAGGGAGGGGAGGGCTGAAGCTTTCTTT CSAIIREGRAEAFF
TRBD1 TRBJ2-1 TRBV11-3 . TGTGCCAGCAGCGACGGACAGGAGTACTACAATGAGCAGTTCTTC CASSDGQEYYNEQFF
TRBD1 TRBJ2-5 TRBV4-3 . TGCGCCAGCAGCGCCCTGACAGGGAGCCCTCGGGAGACCCAGTACTTC CASSALTGSPRETQYF
TRBD1 TRBJ1-6 TRBV11-2 few TGTGCCAGCAGAAGTGACAGGGGGAGATTGGCCCTCCACTTT CASRSDRGRLALHF
. TRBJ2-2 TRBV4-3 . TGCGCCAGCAGCCAAGATTCGGGGGTCACCGGGGAGCTGTTTTTT CASSQDSGVTGELFF